The following is a T cell receptor beta chain sequence with its context. Antigen unknown. A much larger clone differs from this one at a single base, so this may be a read error. The entry originates in a study of post-analysis software for immune sequencing data. Unique molecular identifiers had been added to the TCR beta cDNA libraries. The authors obtained roughly 550,000 cDNA molecules from around 1 to 9.1 million T cells. In TCRdb, the PCR reads were re-called with MiXCR into one record per CDR3 protein. Altogether approximately 630,000 distinct CDR3 sequences are present, approximately 60% being singletons, with the ten largest covering about 10%. Study-wide results and limits: TRBV5-6, TRBV5-1 and TRBV20-1 belonged to a set of about five TRBV segments that were more frequent in patients than controls.

V shed 0 bases and J shed 6 bases, with 8 bases lying between them. The CDR3 extends over 14 amino acids. CDR1 SGHTA and CDR2 FQGNSA come from the germline V gene. The rearrangement links TRBV7-2 to TRBJ2-2; no reliable D call. The receptor was derived from a girl between 2 and 10 years old with multiple sclerosis. The sequenced sample was blood. The CDR3 region has the DNA TGTGCCAGCAGCTTAGCTTCAAACGCCGGGGAGCTGTTTTTT. Encoded protein: CASSLASNAGELFF. Filled out from reference TRBV7-2 and TRBJ2-2, the complete variable domain reads GAGVSQSPSNKVTEKGKDVELRCDPISGHTALYWYRQSLGQGLEFLIYFQGNSAPDKSGLPSDRFSAERTGGSVSTLTIQRTQQEDSAVYLCASSLASNAGELFFGEGSRLTVL.